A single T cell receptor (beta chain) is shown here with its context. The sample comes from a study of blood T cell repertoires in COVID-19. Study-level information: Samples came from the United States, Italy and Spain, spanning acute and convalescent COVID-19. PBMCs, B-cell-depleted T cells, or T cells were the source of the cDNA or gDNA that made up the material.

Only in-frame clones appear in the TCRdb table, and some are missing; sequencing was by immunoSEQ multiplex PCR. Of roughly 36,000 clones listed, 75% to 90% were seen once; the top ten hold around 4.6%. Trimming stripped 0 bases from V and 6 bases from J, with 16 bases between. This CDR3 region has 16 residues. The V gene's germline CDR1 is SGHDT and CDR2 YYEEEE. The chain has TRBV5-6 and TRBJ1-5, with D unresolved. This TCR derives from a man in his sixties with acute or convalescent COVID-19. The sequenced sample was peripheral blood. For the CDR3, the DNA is TGTGCCAGCAGCTTGGGTGGGCAGGCCGTTGGTCAGCCCCAGCATTTT. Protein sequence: CASSLGGQAVGQPQHF.